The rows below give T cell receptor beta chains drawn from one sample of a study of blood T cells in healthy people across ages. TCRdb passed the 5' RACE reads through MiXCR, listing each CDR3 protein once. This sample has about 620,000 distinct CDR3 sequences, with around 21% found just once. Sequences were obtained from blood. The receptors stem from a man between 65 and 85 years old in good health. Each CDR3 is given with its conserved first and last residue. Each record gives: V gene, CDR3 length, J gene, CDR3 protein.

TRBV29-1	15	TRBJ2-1	CSVEKWDTEYNEQFF
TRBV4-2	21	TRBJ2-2	CASSQEVSASGRAFNTGELFF
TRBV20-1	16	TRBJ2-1	CSAKTQGAHSYNEQFF
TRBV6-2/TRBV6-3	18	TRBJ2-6	CASSYSRTRISGVNVLTF
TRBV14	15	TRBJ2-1	CASTPADSSYNEQFF
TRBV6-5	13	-	CASSSVGEETQYF
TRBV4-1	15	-	CASSRLPGTRNEQFF
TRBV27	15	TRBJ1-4	CASSLSFATNEKLFF
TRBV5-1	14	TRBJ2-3	CASSPLDSRDTQYF
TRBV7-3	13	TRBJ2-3	CASSLTITDTQYF
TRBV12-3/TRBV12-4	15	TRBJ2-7	CASSSSDTWTYGQYF
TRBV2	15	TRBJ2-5	CAVTSGRSDPETQYF
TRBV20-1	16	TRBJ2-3	CSARASGRAVTDTQYF
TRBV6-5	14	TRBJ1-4	CASSYIGGSEKLFF
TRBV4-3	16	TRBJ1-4	CASSQDGGRSNEKLFF
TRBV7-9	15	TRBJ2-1	CASSSPTGVYNEQFF
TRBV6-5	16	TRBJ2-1	CASSYLAGGPYNEQFF
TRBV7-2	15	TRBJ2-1	CASRRTGDSYNEQFF
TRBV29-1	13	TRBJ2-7	CSVVGTKGYEQYF
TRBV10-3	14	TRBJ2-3	CAISETSRTDTQYF
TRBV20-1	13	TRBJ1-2	CSASPGELHGYTF
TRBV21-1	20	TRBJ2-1	CASSLKSWTGEEGSYNEQFF
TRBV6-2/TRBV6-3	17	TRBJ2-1	CASSYSRTSGSPNEQFF